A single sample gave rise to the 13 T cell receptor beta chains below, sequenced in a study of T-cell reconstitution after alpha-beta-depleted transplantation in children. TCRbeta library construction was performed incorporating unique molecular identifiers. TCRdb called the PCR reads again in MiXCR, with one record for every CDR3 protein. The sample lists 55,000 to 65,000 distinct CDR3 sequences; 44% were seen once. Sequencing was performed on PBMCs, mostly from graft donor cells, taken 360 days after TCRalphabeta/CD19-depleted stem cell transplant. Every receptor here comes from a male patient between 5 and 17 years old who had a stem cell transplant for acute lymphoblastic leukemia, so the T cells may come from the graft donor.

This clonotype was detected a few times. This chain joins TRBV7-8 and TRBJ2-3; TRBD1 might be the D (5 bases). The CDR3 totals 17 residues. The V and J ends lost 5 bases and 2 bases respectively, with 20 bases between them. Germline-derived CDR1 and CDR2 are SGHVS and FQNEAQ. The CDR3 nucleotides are TGTGCCAGCAGCCCCCCCTCAGGGCTCATTTACACAGATACGCAGTATTTT. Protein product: CASSPPSGLIYTDTQYF. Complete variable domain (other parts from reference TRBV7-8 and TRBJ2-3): GAGVSQSPRYKVAKRGQDVALRCDPISGHVSLFWYQQALGQGPEFLTYFQNEAQLDKSGLPSDRFFAERPEGSVSTLKIQRTQQEDSAVYLCASSPPSGLIYTDTQYFGPGTRLTVL.

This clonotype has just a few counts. The CDR3 region has the DNA TGCAGTGCTAGGGGTTTGATAGGGCCGAACACCGGGGAGCTGTTTTTT. Its protein is CSARGLIGPNTGELFF. The chain carries TRBV20-1 and TRBJ2-2; no clear D gene. Germline V gene sequence: CDR1 DFQATT, CDR2 SNEGSKA (reference sequence). Trimming removed 3 bases from V and 0 bases from J, with 14 bases in between. The CDR3 sequence is 16 residues long.

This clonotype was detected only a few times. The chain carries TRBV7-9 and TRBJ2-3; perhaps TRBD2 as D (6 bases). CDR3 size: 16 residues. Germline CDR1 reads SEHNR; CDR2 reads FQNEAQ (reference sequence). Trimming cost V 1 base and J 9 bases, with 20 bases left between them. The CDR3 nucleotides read TGTGCCAGCAGCTTAGTTGTAGGAGCGGAGGGGAGGACGCAGTATTTT. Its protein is CASSLVVGAEGRTQYF.

CDR3 sequence reads: CASSLIAAGTDTQYF. Here the CDR3 DNA reads TGTGCCAGCAGCTTGATAGCAGCTGGCACAGATACGCAGTATTTT. The chain has TRBV7-9 and TRBJ2-3; D unresolved. The CDR3 covers 15 residues. CDR1 and CDR2 from the germline V gene are SEHNR and FQNEAQ (reference sequence). Between the trimmed V and J ends, which lost 3 bases and 1 base, there was a span of 11 bases.

The CDR3, as DNA: TGCGCCAGCAGCCTTTACGAGGTTCAAGATTACAATGAGCAGTTCTTC. Translation gives CASSLYEVQDYNEQFF. This chain connects TRBV5-1 to TRBJ2-1; D is unresolved. Per the germline V gene, CDR1 is SGHRS and CDR2 is YFSETQ. The CDR3 is made up of 16 amino acids. Trimming pared 4 bases from V and 4 bases from J, leaving 18 bases between. Looking up the rest from reference TRBV5-1 and TRBJ2-1 gives the full variable domain: KAGVTQTPRYLIKTRGQQVTLSCSPISGHRSVSWYQQTPGQGLQFLFEYFSETQRNKGNFPGRFSGRQFSNSRSEMNVSTLELGDSALYLCASSLYEVQDYNEQFFGPGTRLTVL.

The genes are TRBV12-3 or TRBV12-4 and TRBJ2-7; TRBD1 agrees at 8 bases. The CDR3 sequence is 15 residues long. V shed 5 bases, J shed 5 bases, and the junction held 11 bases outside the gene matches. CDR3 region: CASSPHRDRRDEQYF. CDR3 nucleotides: TGTGCCAGCAGTCCACACCGGGACAGGAGAGACGAGCAGTACTTC.

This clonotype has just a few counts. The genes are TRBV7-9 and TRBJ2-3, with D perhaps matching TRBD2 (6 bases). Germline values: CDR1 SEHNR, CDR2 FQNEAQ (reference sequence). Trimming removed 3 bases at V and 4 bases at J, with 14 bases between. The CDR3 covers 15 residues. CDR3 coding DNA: TGTGCCAGCAGCTTTTTGGAGGGCCTCCCAGATACGCAGTATTTT. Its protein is CASSFLEGLPDTQYF.

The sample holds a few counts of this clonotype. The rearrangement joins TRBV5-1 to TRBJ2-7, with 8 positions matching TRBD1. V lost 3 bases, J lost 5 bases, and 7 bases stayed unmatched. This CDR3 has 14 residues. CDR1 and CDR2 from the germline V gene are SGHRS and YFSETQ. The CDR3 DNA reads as TGCGCCAGCAGCTCTGGACAGGGAGCCCACGAGCAGTACTTC. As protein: CASSSGQGAHEQYF.

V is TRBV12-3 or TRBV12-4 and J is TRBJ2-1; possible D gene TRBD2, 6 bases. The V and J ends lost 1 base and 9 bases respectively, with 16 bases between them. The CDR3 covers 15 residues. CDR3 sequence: CASSLGGTFLGEQFF. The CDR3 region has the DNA TGTGCCAGCAGTTTAGGGGGGACTTTCTTGGGTGAGCAGTTCTTC.

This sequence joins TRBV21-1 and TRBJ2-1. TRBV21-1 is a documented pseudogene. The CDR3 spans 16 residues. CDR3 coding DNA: TGTGCCAGCAGCAAACCTTCAGGGGGCCCCTACAATGAGCAGTTCTTC. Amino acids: CASSKPSGGPYNEQFF.

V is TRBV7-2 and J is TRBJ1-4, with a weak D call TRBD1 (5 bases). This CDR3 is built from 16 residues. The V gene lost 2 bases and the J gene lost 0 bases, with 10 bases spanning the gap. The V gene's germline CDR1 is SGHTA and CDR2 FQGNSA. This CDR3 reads CASSLRGKATNEKLFF. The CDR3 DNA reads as TGTGCCAGCAGCTTAAGGGGCAAAGCAACTAATGAAAAACTGTTTTTT.

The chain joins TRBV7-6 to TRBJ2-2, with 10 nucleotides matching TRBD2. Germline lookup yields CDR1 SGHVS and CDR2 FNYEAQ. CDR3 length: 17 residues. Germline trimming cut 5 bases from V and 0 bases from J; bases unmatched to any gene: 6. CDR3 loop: CASSLRLAGTNTGELFF. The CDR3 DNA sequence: TGTGCCAGCAGCCTTCGACTAGCGGGTACGAACACCGGGGAGCTGTTTTTT. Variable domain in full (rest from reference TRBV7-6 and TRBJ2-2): GAGVSQSPRYKVTKRGQDVALRCDPISGHVSLYWYRQALGQGPEFLTYFNYEAQQDKSGLPNDRFSAERPEGSISTLTIQRTEQRDSAMYRCASSLRLAGTNTGELFFGEGSRLTVL.

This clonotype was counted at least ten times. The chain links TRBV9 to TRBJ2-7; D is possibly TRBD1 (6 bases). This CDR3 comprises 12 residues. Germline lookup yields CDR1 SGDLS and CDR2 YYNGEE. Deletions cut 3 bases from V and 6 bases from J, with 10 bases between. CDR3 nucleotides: TGTGCCAGCAGCGATGGGGGCTTCGAGCAGTACTTC. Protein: CASSDGGFEQYF. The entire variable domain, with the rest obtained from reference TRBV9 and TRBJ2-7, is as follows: DSGVTQTPKHLITATGQRVTLRCSPRSGDLSVYWYQQSLDQGLQFLIQYYNGEERAKGNILERFSAQQFPDLHSELNLSSLELGDSALYFCASSDGGFEQYFGPGTRLTVT.